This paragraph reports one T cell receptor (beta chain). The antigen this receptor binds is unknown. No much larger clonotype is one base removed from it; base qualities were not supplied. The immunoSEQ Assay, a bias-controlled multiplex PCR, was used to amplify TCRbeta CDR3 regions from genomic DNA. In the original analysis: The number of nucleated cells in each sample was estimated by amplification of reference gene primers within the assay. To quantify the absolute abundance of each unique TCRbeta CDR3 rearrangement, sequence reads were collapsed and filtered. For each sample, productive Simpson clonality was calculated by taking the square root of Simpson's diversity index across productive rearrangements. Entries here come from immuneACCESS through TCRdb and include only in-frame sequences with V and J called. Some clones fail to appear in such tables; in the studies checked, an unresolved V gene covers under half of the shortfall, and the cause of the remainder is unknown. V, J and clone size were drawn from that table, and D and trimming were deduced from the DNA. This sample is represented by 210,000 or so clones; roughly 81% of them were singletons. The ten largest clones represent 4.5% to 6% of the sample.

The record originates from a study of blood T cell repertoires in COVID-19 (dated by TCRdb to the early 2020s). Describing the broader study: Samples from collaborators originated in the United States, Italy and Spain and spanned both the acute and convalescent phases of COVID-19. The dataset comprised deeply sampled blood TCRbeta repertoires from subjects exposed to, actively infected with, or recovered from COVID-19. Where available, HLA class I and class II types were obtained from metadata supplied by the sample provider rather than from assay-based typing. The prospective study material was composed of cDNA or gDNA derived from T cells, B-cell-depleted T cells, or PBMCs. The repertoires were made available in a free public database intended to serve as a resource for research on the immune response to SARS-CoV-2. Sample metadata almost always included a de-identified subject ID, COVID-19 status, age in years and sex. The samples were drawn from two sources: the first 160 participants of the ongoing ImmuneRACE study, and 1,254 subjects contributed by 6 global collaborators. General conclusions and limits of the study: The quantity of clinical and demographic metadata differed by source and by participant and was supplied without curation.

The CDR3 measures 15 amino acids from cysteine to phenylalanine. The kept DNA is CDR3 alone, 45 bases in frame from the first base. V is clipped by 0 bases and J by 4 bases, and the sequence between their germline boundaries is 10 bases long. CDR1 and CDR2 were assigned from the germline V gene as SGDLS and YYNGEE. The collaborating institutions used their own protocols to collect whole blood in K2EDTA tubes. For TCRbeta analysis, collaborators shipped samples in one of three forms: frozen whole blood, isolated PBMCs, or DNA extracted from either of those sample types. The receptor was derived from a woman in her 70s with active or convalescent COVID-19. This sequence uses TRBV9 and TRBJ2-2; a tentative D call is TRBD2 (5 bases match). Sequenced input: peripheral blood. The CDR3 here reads CASSVDPGTTGELFF. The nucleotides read TGTGCCAGCAGCGTAGACCCGGGAACCACCGGGGAGCTGTTTTTT.